This T cell receptor beta chain was documented in a study of blood T cell repertoires in COVID-19. Study background: COVID-19 samples, acute and convalescent, were from the United States, Italy and Spain. The cDNA or gDNA used as material had been derived from T cells, B-cell-depleted T cells, or PBMCs.

Assay: immunoSEQ multiplex PCR; the TCRdb copy retains only in-frame clones and omits some. The sample contains around 460,000 clones, roughly 90% of which appear only once. Seattle enrolled patients during active infection and tracked them longitudinally. V lost 10 bases to trimming and J lost 0 bases, with 19 bases between them. Germline V gene lookup returns CDR1 SGHVS and CDR2 FQNEAQ. The CDR3 runs to 16 residues. The clonotype comes from a young man with COVID-19, enrolled during active disease. The rearrangement links TRBV7-8 to TRBJ2-1, with a tentative D call TRBD2 (5 bases). Specimen: peripheral blood. The CDR3 DNA is TGTGCCACCCTGGAAAAGCGGCAAAGCTCCTACAATGAGCAGTTCTTC. Amino acids: CATLEKRQSSYNEQFF.